This T cell receptor beta chain was found in a study of human T cells and chemical hapten exposure. Findings of the study overall: TCRs exceeding a frequency of 1 in 1000 stayed unchanged under DPC sensitization.

Details on this clonotype: The target antigen is unknown.

Time point denoted: pre-sensitization, week 0. Treatment noted: therapeutic diphenylcyclopropenone sensitization with weekly scalp DPC. The V and J ends lost 5 bases and 5 bases, in that order; junction bases with no gene match: 5. There are 14 residues in the CDR3. CDR1 and CDR2 from the germline V gene are DFQATT and SNEGSKA (reference sequence). Each CDR3 protein is one row after TCRdb ran MiXCR on the RACE reads. The data show tens of thousands of distinct CDR3 sequences, 12% to 15% seen once. The sequenced sample was whole blood, obtained in connection with sensitization to the hapten diphenylcyclopropenone (DPC). The V call is TRBV20-1, the J call TRBJ2-5, with TRBD2 identical over 13 bases. This sequence originates from a woman in her forties or fifties with alopecia areata. Some clones in this sample may be carry-over from other donors' samples. CDR3: CSAGGLAGAETQYF. CDR3 in DNA: TGCAGTGCTGGAGGACTAGCGGGAGCGGAGACCCAGTACTTC.